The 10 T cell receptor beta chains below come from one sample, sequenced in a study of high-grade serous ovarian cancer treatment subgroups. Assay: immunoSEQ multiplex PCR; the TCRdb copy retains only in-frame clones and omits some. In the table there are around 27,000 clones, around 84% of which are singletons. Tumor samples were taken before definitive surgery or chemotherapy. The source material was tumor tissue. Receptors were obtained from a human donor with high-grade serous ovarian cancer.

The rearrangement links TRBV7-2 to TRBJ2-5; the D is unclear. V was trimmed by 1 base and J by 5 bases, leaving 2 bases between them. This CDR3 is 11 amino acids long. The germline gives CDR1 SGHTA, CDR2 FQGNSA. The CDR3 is CASSLVETQYF. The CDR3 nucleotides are TGTGCCAGCAGCTTAGTGGAGACCCAGTACTTC.

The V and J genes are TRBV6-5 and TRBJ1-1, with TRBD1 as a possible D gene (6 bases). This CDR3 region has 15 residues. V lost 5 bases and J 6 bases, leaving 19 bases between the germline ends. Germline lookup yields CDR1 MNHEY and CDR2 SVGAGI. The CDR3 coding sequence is TGTGCCAGCAGTCGACCGGGGGCTACCGGCCCTGAAGCTTTCTTT. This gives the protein CASSRPGATGPEAFF.

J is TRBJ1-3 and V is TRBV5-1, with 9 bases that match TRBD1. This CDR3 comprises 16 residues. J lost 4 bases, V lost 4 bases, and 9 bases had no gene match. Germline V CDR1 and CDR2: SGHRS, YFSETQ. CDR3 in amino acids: CASSLTADRGGNTIYF. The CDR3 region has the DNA TGCGCCAGCAGCCTTACCGCGGACAGGGGAGGAAACACCATATATTTT.

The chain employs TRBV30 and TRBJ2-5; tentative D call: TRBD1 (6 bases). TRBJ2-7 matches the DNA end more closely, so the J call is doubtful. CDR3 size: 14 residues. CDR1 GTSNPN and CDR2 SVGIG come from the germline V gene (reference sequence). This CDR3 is CALTPGHPGYEQYF. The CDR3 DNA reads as TGTGCCTTGACCCCGGGACATCCGGGCTACGAGCAGTACTTC.

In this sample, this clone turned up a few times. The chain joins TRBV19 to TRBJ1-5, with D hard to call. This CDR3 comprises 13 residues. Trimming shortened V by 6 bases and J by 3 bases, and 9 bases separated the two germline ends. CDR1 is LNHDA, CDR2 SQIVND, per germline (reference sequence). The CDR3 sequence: CASRNIANQPQHF. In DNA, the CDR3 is TGTGCCAGTAGGAATATTGCCAATCAGCCCCAGCATTTT. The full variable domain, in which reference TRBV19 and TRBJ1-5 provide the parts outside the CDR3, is DGGITQSPKYLFRKEGQNVTLSCEQNLNHDAMYWYRQDPGQGLRLIYYSQIVNDFQKGDIAEGYSVSREKKESFPLTVTSAQKNPTAFYLCASRNIANQPQHFGDGTRLSIL.

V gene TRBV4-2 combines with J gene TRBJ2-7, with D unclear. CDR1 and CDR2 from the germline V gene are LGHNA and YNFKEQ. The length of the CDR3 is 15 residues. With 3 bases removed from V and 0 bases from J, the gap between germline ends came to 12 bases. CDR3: CASSQDGTDSYEQYF. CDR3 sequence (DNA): TGTGCCAGCAGCCAGGACGGTACGGACTCCTACGAGCAGTACTTC.

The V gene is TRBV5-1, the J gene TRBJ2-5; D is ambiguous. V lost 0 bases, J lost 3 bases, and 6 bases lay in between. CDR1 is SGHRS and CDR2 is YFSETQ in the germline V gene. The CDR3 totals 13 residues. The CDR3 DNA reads TGCGCCAGCAGCTTGGAGGCAGAAGAGACCCAGTACTTC. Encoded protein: CASSLEAEETQYF.

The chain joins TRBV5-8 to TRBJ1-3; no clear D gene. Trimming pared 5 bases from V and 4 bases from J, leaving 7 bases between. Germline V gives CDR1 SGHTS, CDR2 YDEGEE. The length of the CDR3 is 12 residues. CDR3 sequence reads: CASRRTGNTIYF. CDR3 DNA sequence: TGTGCCAGCAGGCGGACGGGAAACACCATATATTTT.

The CDR3 nucleotides read TGTGCCAGCAGCCCCATGACTAGCGGGTTATACAATGAGCAGTTCTTC. It specifies CASSPMTSGLYNEQFF. The chain is built from TRBV7-6 and TRBJ2-1; 10 positions agree with TRBD2. This CDR3 is built from 16 residues. The ends lost 5 bases at V and 4 bases at J; junction bases unmatched: 8. Germline CDR1 SGHVS, CDR2 FNYEAQ.

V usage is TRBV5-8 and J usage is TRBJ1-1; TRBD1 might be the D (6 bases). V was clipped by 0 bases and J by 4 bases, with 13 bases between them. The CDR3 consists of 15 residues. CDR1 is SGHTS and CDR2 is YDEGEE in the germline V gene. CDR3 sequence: CASSLGQGFRTEAFF. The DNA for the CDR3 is TGTGCCAGCAGCTTGGGTCAGGGGTTCCGCACTGAAGCTTTCTTT.